This TCR beta chain was captured by sequencing in a study of metastatic and nonmetastatic thyroid tumors. Study as a whole: Malignant and benign thyroid patients had repertoires compared in peripheral blood and tumor or nodule tissue. Overall study results and limits: Reportedly, malignant thyroid tumors had significantly higher TCR beta diversity than benign nodules, in blood and tumor.

The authors' processing: The study took CDR3 differences across clinicopathological groups and made a distant-metastasis classifier for papillary thyroid cancer from them. TCRdb re-processed the PCR reads through MiXCR. TCRdb's processing, not the study's, gives the V and J calls here. In the table there are about 52,000 clones, about 15% of which are singletons. Between the trimmed V and J ends, which lost 5 bases and 9 bases, there was a span of 21 bases. The CDR3 covers 15 residues. Germline V CDR1 and CDR2: SGHTA, FQGTGA. A remark on this clone: Its antigen is not identified.

Before thyroid surgery, none of the patients had received any treatment. This TCR derives from a female donor with papillary thyroid cancer or a benign thyroid nodule (not recorded which). Some clones in this sample may be carry-over from other donors' samples. The sample taken for sequencing was blood. The chain employs TRBV7-3 and TRBJ2-3, with no clear D. This CDR3 is CASSNGIAGVNTQYF. The CDR3 nucleotides read TGTGCCAGCAGCAACGGAATAGCAGGAGTAAACACGCAGTATTTT.